This T cell receptor beta chain was observed in a study of T-cell memory formation after mild COVID-19. Study outcomes and limitations: Memory from before infection featured some responding clones, which suggests cross-reactive memory joined. Of the contracting clones, CD4+ ones lay mainly in CM and EM, and CD8+ ones in EMRA.

TCRdb redid the calling of the 5' RACE reads with MiXCR, one entry per CDR3 protein. The sample lists about 360,000 distinct CDR3 sequences, roughly 13% occurring once. The germline V gene has CDR1 DFQATT and CDR2 SNEGSKA (reference sequence). Trimming cost V 0 bases and J 4 bases, with 10 bases left between them. The CDR3 sequence is 14 residues long. This clonotype has only a few counts. Its antigen is unidentified. The chain has TRBV20-1 and TRBJ2-1; D remains unclear. The sequence came from a young man who had mild COVID-19 (a few samples of this study predate the infection). Cell type and time point are not known. The sequenced sample was PBMCs or a T cell subset sorted from them (not recorded which). CDR3 nucleotides: TGCAGTGCTAGAGATTGGACGGAGTACAATGAGCAGTTCTTC. It yields the protein CSARDWTEYNEQFF.